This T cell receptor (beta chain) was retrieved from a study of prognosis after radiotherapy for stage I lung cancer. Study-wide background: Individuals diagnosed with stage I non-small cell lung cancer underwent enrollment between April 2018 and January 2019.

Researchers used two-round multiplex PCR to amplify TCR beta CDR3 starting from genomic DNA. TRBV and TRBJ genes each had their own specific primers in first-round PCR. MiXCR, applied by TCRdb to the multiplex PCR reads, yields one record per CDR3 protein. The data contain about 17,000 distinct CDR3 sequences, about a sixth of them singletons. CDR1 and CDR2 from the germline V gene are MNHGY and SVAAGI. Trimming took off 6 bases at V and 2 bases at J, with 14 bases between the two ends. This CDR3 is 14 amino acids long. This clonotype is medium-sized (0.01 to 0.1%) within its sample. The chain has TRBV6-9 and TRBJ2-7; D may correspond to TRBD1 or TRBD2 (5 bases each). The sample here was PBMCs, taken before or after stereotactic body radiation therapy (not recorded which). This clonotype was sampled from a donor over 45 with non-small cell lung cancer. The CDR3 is CASRYGDLTYEQYF. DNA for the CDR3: TGTGCCAGCAGATATGGGGACCTCACCTACGAGCAGTACTTC.